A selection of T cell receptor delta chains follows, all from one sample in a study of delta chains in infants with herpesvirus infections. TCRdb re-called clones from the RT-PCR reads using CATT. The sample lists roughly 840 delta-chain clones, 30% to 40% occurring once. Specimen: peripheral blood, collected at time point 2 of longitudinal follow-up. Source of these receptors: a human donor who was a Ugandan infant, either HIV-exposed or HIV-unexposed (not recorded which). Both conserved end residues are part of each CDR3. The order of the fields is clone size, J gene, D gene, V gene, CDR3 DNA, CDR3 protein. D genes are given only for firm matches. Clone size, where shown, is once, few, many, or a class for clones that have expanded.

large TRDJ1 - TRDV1 TGTGCTCTTGGGGACCCATGGGAGCCTCGCTACGGAGAACTCATCTTT CALGDPWEPRYGELIF
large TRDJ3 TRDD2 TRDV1 TGTGCTCTTGGGGGGCCTTCCTACGAAAACGCTGTAGGCTCCTGGGACACCCGACAGATGTTTTTC CALGGPSYENAVGSWDTRQMFF
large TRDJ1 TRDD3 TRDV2 TGTGCCTGTGACACCGTGACTGGGGGATACCCCGTATACACCGATAAACTCATCTTT CACDTVTGGYPVYTDKLIF
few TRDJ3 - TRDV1 TGTGCTCTTGGGGAAGTTCCCAGCCTAGCACTATCCTGGGACACCCGACAGATGTTTTTC CALGEVPSLALSWDTRQMFF
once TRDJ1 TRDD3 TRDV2 TGTGCCTGTGACACAGTGGGGGATACGCGCGATAAACTCATCTTT CACDTVGDTRDKLIF
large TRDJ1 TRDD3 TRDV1 TGTGCTCTTGGGGAACATCCTACGTACTGGGGGATACTGACCGATAAACTCATCTTT CALGEHPTYWGILTDKLIF
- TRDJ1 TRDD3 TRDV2 TGTGCCTGTGACACCGTCGGAGGGGGATACACCACCGTGAGTTACACCGATAAACTCATCTTT CACDTVGGGYTTVSYTDKLIF
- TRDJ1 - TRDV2 TGTGCCTGTGACACACTTGGAGGGGGGGCCCACACGTACACCGATAAACTCATCTTT CACDTLGGGAHTYTDKLIF
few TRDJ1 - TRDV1 TGTGCTCTTGGGGAACTGGCAGGGTGGGGACTGACATTAAAGTACACCGATAAACTCATCTTT CALGELAGWGLTLKYTDKLIF
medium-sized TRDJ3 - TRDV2 TGTGCCTGTGACGAGGCTGGGGCCATTCCGAGCTCCTGGGACACCCGACAGATGTTTTTC CACDEAGAIPSSWDTRQMFF
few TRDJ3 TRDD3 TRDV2 TGTGCCTGTGACGAGGGGGGATCCCACTCCTGGGACACCCGACAGATGTTTTTC CACDEGGSHSWDTRQMFF
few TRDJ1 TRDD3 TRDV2 TGTGCCTGTGACAACTGGGGGTACACCGATAAACTCATCTTT CACDNWGYTDKLIF
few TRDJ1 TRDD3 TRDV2 TGTGCCTGTGACACGGCATTTCGGCTGGGGGATATTTGTAAACTCATCTTT CACDTAFRLGDICKLIF
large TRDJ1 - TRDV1 TGTGCTCTTGTAGGGAGCCGGGGAACCGATAAACTCATCTTT CALVGSRGTDKLIF
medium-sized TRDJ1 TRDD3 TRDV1 TGTGCTCTTGGGGAAGATGGGTTCGGCTTCCCTCTTCTCCTACTGGGGGATACCCGGTACACCGATAAACTCATCTTT CALGEDGFGFPLLLLGDTRYTDKLIF
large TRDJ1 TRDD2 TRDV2 TGTGCCTGTGACACCGGCTTCCTACGTGAACATCCGGGGGAGTACACCGATAAACTCATCTTT CACDTGFLREHPGEYTDKLIF
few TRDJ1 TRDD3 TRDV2 TGTGCCTGTGACCATGTACTGGGGGCTTCGTACACCGATAAACTCATCTTT CACDHVLGASYTDKLIF
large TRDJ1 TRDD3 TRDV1 TGTGCTCTTGGGGAAGTGCCCCCGAGGGAACCCGACTGGGGGATACAGTACGCCGATAAACTCATCTTT CALGEVPPREPDWGIQYADKLIF
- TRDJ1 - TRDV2 TGTGCCTGTGACACCGTGGCCGCCTACAACGATAAACTCATCTTT CACDTVAAYNDKLIF
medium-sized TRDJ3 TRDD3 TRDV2 TGTGCCTGTGACACTGGGGGATACGGCTCCTGGGACACCCGACAGATGTTTTTC CACDTGGYGSWDTRQMFF
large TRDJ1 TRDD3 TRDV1 TGTGCTCTTGGGGAGCATGGGCCCGAGTGGGGGATACATAAACTCATCTTT CALGEHGPEWGIHKLIF
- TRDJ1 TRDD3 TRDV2 TGTGCCTATGACACAATTACTGGGGGATACGCCCACATCACCGATAAACTCATCTTT CAYDTITGGYAHITDKLIF
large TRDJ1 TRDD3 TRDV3 TGTGCCTTAGGCTGTTCTGGGGGATACATCCCGTACACCGATAAACTCATCTTT CALGCSGGYIPYTDKLIF
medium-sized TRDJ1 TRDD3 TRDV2 TGTGCCTGTGACGACTTGCTAAAAGGGGATACAACCGATAAACTCATCTTT CACDDLLKGDTTDKLIF
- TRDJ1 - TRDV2 TGTGCCTGTGACACCCTGAGCTTGGAGGATAAACTCATCTTT CACDTLSLEDKLIF
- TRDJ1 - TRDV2 TGTGCCTGTGACACCGTCGAGGACCCGTACACCGATAAACTCATCTTT CACDTVEDPYTDKLIF
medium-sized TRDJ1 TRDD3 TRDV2 TGTGCCTGTGACACCCTTTGGGATACGCGGGTCGAGGGTCTGGATAAACTCATCTTT CACDTLWDTRVEGLDKLIF
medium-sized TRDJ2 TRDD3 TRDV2 TGTGCCTGTGACACCGTAGGACTGGGGCCCAGCGAGGCTTTGACAGCACAACTCTTCTTT CACDTVGLGPSEALTAQLFF
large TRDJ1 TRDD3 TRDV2 TGTGCCTGTGACCATGTACTGGGGGAGTCGAACACCGATAAACTCATCTTT CACDHVLGESNTDKLIF
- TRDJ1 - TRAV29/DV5 TGTGCAGCACTGTCTGACTTCTGGGCCAACGATAAAATCATCTTT CAALSDFWANDKIIF
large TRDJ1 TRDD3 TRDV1 TGTGCTCTTGGGGCCGGAAGGCCACTGCTGGGGGCTTCCAAACTCATCTTT CALGAGRPLLGASKLIF
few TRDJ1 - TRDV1 TGTGCTCTTGGGGAACGTGGGCCCCAACTGCGGTACACCGATAAACTCATCTTT CALGERGPQLRYTDKLIF
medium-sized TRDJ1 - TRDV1 TGTGCTCTTGGGGAACTCGGTCTACTCGATAAACTCATCTTT CALGELGLLDKLIF
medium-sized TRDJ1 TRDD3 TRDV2 TGTGCCTGTGACTCACTGGGATACCAGGGGCGCACCGATAAACTCATCTTT CACDSLGYQGRTDKLIF
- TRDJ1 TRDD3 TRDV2 TGTGCCTGTGACCTACTGGGGGAGTCGAACACCGATAAACTCATCTTT CACDLLGESNTDKLIF
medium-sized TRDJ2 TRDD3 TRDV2 TGTGCCTGTGAAGTACTGGGGAACGCACCTCCTTTGACAGCACAACTCTTCTTT CACEVLGNAPPLTAQLFF
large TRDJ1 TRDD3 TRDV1 TGTGCTCTTTTAGGTGTTTCTGGGGGATACAGAGGTAAACTCATCTTT CALLGVSGGYRGKLIF
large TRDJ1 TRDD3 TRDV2 TGTGCCTGTGACACCCTGGCTATTTCGGGGGATACGCTGAGGGCCGACACCGATAAACTCATCTTT CACDTLAISGDTLRADTDKLIF
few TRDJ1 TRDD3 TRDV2 TGTGCCTGTGACACGGTCGCGGGGGGATACGATGGAAATGTTCGGACCGATAAACTCATCTTT CACDTVAGGYDGNVRTDKLIF
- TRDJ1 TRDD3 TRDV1 TGTGCTCTTGGGGAATTGCTTATACTGGGGGGATGGAGGGATTACACCGATAAACTCATCTTT CALGELLILGGWRDYTDKLIF
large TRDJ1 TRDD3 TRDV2 TGTGCCTGTGCGATCCTGGGGGATAGTCCCGATAAACTCATCTTT CACAILGDSPDKLIF